Shown below are 21 T cell receptor beta chains from a single sample sequenced in a study of beta chain features in type 1 diabetes. Study-wide findings and caveats: TCRB CDR3s were moderately but significantly shorter in Type 1 diabetes patients in all four CD4+ subsets.

Antigen specificity for these receptors is unknown. Sequenced material consisted of expressed TCRB transcripts (all of the isolated RNA was reverse transcribed). TCRdb's copy holds only in-frame clones and misses some; the assay was immunoSEQ multiplex PCR. The sample contains about 190,000 clones, about 7.9% of which appear only once. Material: central memory CD4+ T cells from blood. These receptors were obtained from a young man with type 1 diabetes.

This clone has only a few counts. This chain joins TRBV5-1 and TRBJ2-5; 13 bases are a match to TRBD2. Germline V gives CDR1 SGHRS, CDR2 YFSETQ. The CDR3 is 16 residues long. The V segment lost 4 bases and the J segment 7 bases; nucleotides outside the gene matches: 10. CDR3 DNA sequence: TGCGCCAGCAGCCTAGGACTAGCGGGAGAGTACGGGACCCAGTACTTC. Translation: CASSLGLAGEYGTQYF.

The J gene is TRBJ2-7, the V gene TRBV5-4; 7 nucleotides line up with TRBD2. There are 14 residues in the CDR3. The V gene's germline CDR1 is SGHNT and CDR2 YYREEE (reference sequence). V lost 4 bases and J lost 2; bases outside the gene matches: 6. CDR3 amino acids: CASSTSGGAYEQYF. CDR3 coding DNA: TGTGCCAGCAGCACATCGGGAGGCGCCTACGAGCAGTACTTC. Drawing the rest from reference TRBV5-4 and TRBJ2-7, the complete variable domain is ETGVTQSPTHLIKTRGQQVTLRCSSQSGHNTVSWYQQALGQGPQFIFQYYREEENGRGNFPPRFSGLQFPNYSSELNVNALELDDSALYLCASSTSGGAYEQYFGPGTRLTVT.

The gene calls are TRBV5-1 and TRBJ1-5, with a tentative D call TRBD1 (6 bases). V gave up 4 bases and J gave up 6 bases, with 17 bases separating them. Germline assignment: CDR1 SGHRS and CDR2 YFSETQ. CDR3 length: 15 amino acids. This CDR3 reads CASSPWPGDGQPQHF. CDR3 bases: TGCGCCAGCAGCCCCTGGCCAGGGGACGGTCAGCCCCAGCATTTT.

The V gene is TRBV19, the J gene TRBJ2-1; 9 positions agree with TRBD2. V shed 5 bases and J 5 bases; nucleotides not matched to a gene: 13. From germline, CDR1 is LNHDA and CDR2 SQIVND (reference sequence). The CDR3 contains 17 residues. The CDR3 sequence is CASSGSPGLATDNEQFF. Here the CDR3 DNA reads TGTGCCAGTAGTGGCTCACCGGGACTAGCTACCGACAATGAGCAGTTCTTC.

This clone was detected only a few times. The J gene is TRBJ1-5, the V gene TRBV7-8; D is possibly TRBD1 (5 bases). The CDR3 totals 16 residues. Trimming took off 1 base at V and 0 bases at J, with 10 bases between the two ends. The germline CDR1 and CDR2 sequences are SGHVS and FQNEAQ. CDR3 nucleotide sequence: TGTGCCAGCAGCTTAGTAGGGGCGGTTAGCAATCAGCCCCAGCATTTT. Protein sequence: CASSLVGAVSNQPQHF.

The V call is TRBV30, the J call TRBJ2-7; TRBD1 aligns across 9 bases. Germline loops: CDR1 GTSNPN, CDR2 SVGIG (reference sequence). The CDR3 consists of 13 residues. Losses at the gene ends were 5 bases for V and 0 bases for J; bases not matched to a gene: 2. The CDR3 DNA reads TGTGCCTGGGACAGGGGGAGCTCCTACGAGCAGTACTTC. It specifies CAWDRGSSYEQYF.

There are a few counts of this clone. The chain combines TRBV6-6 with TRBJ2-1, with 7 bases that match TRBD1. There are 12 residues in the CDR3. CDR1 and CDR2 from the germline V gene are MNHNY and SVGAGI (reference sequence). V lost 5 bases to trimming and J lost 9 bases; unmatched junction nucleotides: 4. For the CDR3, the DNA is TGTGCCAGCAGTCCACAGGGGACTGAGCAGTTCTTC. The encoded protein is CASSPQGTEQFF.

V is TRBV5-1 and J is TRBJ2-7, with D perhaps TRBD2 (5 bases). V lost 7 bases to trimming and J lost 0 bases, with 8 bases between them. The CDR3 has 12 residues. Germline V gives CDR1 SGHRS, CDR2 YFSETQ. For the CDR3, the DNA is TGCGCCAGCGGACGGGACTCCTACGAGCAGTACTTC. Amino acids: CASGRDSYEQYF.

This clone has just a few counts. This chain links TRBV6-1 with TRBJ2-7; TRBD1 aligns across 7 bases. CDR1 is MNHNS and CDR2 is SASEGT in the germline V gene. This CDR3 comprises 14 residues. The trim removed 5 bases at V and 5 bases at J, leaving 9 bases unmatched. The CDR3 loop reads CASSLLQGSNEQYF. CDR3 DNA sequence: TGTGCCAGCAGTCTCCTACAGGGGAGCAACGAGCAGTACTTC.

CDR3 residues: CASRGHNQPQHF. CDR3 bases: TGTGCCAGCCGAGGACATAATCAGCCCCAGCATTTT. This chain connects TRBV6-5 to TRBJ1-5; possibly TRBD1 for D (5 bases). Trimming shortened V by 8 bases and J by 4 bases, and 9 bases separated the two germline ends. Germline CDR1 and CDR2: MNHEY and SVGAGI. CDR3 length: 12 amino acids.

This clone was counted many times. V usage is TRBV7-9 and J usage is TRBJ1-1; D might be TRBD1 (5 bases). V dropped 2 bases and J dropped 4 bases, with 14 bases sitting between them. Germline values: CDR1 SEHNR, CDR2 FQNEAQ (reference sequence). The CDR3 loop spans 15 amino acids. This CDR3 reads CASSLFGGGGTEAFF. The DNA for the CDR3 is TGTGCCAGCAGCTTATTTGGGGGAGGTGGCACTGAAGCTTTCTTT.

The V and J genes are TRBV27 and TRBJ2-5, with 8 bases lining up with TRBD2. Per the germline V gene, CDR1 is MNHEY and CDR2 is SMNVEV (reference sequence). V lost 6 bases, J lost 3 bases, and 0 bases stayed unmatched. The CDR3 runs 12 residues. CDR3 nucleotides: TGTGCCAGCAGGGGACTAGAAGAGACCCAGTACTTC. This translates into CASRGLEETQYF.

The table lists this clone with a few counts. The gene calls are TRBV4-3 and TRBJ2-3; TRBD2 might be the D (6 bases). Germline CDR1 is LGHNA and CDR2 is YSLEER. Trimming took off 0 bases at V and 4 bases at J, with 11 bases between the two ends. CDR3 length: 15 residues. For the CDR3, the DNA is TGCGCCAGCAGCCAAGATATAGCGGCCGCAGATACGCAGTATTTT. Its protein is CASSQDIAAADTQYF.

The rearrangement links TRBV6-1 to TRBJ2-5; D gene uncertain. With 2 bases removed from V and 5 bases from J, the gap between germline ends came to 15 bases. Germline V gives CDR1 MNHNS, CDR2 SASEGT. The CDR3 runs 15 residues. For the CDR3, the DNA is TGTGCCAGCAGTGAAAACGCTGGGTACGGGGAGACCCAGTACTTC. Amino acids: CASSENAGYGETQYF.

The V gene is TRBV5-1, the J gene TRBJ2-1; TRBD1 is a possible D gene (5 bases). CDR1 is SGHRS, CDR2 YFSETQ, per germline. V lost 0 bases and J 1 base, leaving 11 bases between the germline ends. The CDR3 extends over 16 amino acids. The CDR3 DNA is TGCGCCAGCAGCTTGGAACAGGAACTGTCCTACAATGAGCAGTTCTTC. Its protein is CASSLEQELSYNEQFF.

The chain recombines TRBV9 with TRBJ2-3; 7 positions match TRBD1. CDR1 and CDR2 (germline): SGDLS, YYNGEE. V lost 5 bases, J lost 1 base, and 1 base stayed unmatched. The CDR3 extends over 13 amino acids. The CDR3 loop reads CASRGTGTDTQYF. DNA for the CDR3: TGTGCCAGCAGGGGGACAGGCACAGATACGCAGTATTTT.

This chain uses TRBV6-5 with TRBJ2-2; tentative D call: TRBD2 (5 bases). The V end was cut by 6 bases, the J end by 3 bases, with 11 bases between. The CDR3 covers 14 residues. Germline V gene lookup returns CDR1 MNHEY and CDR2 SVGAGI. The CDR3 reads CASRIDYYTGELFF. The DNA for the CDR3 is TGTGCCAGCAGAATTGACTACTACACCGGGGAGCTGTTTTTT.

This rearrangement joins TRBV7-2 to TRBJ2-1; D remains ambiguous. V lost 6 bases and J 0 bases, leaving 9 bases between the germline ends. The germline V gene has CDR1 SGHTA and CDR2 FQGNSA. The CDR3 consists of 14 residues. Here the CDR3 reads CASRRRSSYNEQFF. CDR3 bases: TGTGCCAGCAGGCGGCGGAGCTCCTACAATGAGCAGTTCTTC.

This clone appeared a single time. The CDR3 DNA sequence: TGTGCCAGCTCACCACCCTCAGGCGCCTCTGGAAACACCATATATTTT. Protein: CASSPPSGASGNTIYF. V and J are TRBV18 and TRBJ1-3; no clear D gene. Germline CDR1 KGHSH, CDR2 LQKENI. The germline V and J ends were trimmed by 0 bases and 0 bases, with 9 bases remaining between them. The CDR3 sequence is 16 residues long. The entire variable domain, with the rest obtained from reference TRBV18 and TRBJ1-3, is as follows: NAGVMQNPRHLVRRRGQEARLRCSPMKGHSHVYWYRQLPEEGLKFMVYLQKENIIDESGMPKERFSAEFPKEGPSILRIQQVVRGDSAAYFCASSPPSGASGNTIYFGEGSWLTVV.

The chain joins TRBV29-1 to TRBJ1-2, with TRBD1 matching over 9 bases. The CDR3 spans 13 residues. The V and J ends lost 6 bases and 6 bases, in that order; junction bases with no gene match: 8. Per germline, CDR1 SQVTM and CDR2 ANQGSEA. The DNA for the CDR3 is TGCAGCGTATTACAGGGGGCGTTAAATGGCTACACCTTC. Amino acids: CSVLQGALNGYTF.

This clone showed up just a few times. V is TRBV18 and J is TRBJ1-2; 7 bases map to TRBD1. Trimming at V came to 2 bases and at J to 4 bases, leaving 7 bases not matched to a gene. This CDR3 contains 15 residues. Germline V lookup: CDR1 KGHSH, CDR2 LQKENI. CDR3 in amino acids: CASSPGGTEAYGYTF. CDR3 DNA sequence: TGTGCCAGCTCACCAGGAGGGACAGAAGCCTATGGCTACACCTTC. Filled out from reference TRBV18 and TRBJ1-2, the complete variable domain reads NAGVMQNPRHLVRRRGQEARLRCSPMKGHSHVYWYRQLPEEGLKFMVYLQKENIIDESGMPKERFSAEFPKEGPSILRIQQVVRGDSAAYFCASSPGGTEAYGYTFGSGTRLTVV.